The TCR beta chain described here comes from a study of spatial heterogeneity in lung cancer. In the study overall: Each time, sequencing found more beta-chain sequences than alpha-chain sequences. Unique TCR and UMI combinations averaged more than ten appearances each in raw reads.

Every cDNA TCR molecule received its own unique molecular identifier. Via MiXCR, TCRdb re-called the 5' RACE reads, giving one row per CDR3 protein. Found here are approximately 6,100 distinct CDR3 sequences, around an eighth of them singletons; the top ten hold about 17%. The CDR3 consists of 15 residues. V lost 4 bases, J lost 3 bases, and 9 bases stayed unmatched. Germline loops: CDR1 SGHRS, CDR2 YFSETQ. The table lists this clonotype with many counts. Regarding time point: sample taken at primary tumor resection. Unsorted tumor, nontumor lung tissue or cryopreserved PBMC supplied the whole RNA. A total of some 70 untreated early-stage non-small cell lung cancer patients served as donors.

Sequencing used normal lung tissue next to the tumor, obtained at surgery. The chain employs TRBV5-1 and TRBJ2-5; 7 positions match TRBD1. The sequence was collected from a male donor with early-stage non-small cell lung cancer. CDR3 DNA sequence: TGCGCCAGCAGCCCCGGGGACAGTCAGAAAGAGACCCAGTACTTC. Protein: CASSPGDSQKETQYF.